Following are 28 T cell receptor beta chains from one sample sequenced in a study of cytomegalovirus exposure and HLA in healthy donors. TCRdb keeps only in-frame clones here, not all; method: immunoSEQ multiplex PCR. The sample holds more than 95,000 clones, roughly 90% seen once. The sample consisted of PBMCs. The origin of the receptors is a young woman in good health and CMV-seronegative.

This chain's CDR3 is CASSLWTGQANYGYTF. DNA for the CDR3: TGTGCCAGCAGCTTATGGACAGGGCAAGCTAACTATGGCTACACCTTC. The V and J genes are TRBV5-4 and TRBJ1-2, with 8 bases aligning to TRBD1. The V and J ends lost 2 bases and 0 bases, in that order; junction bases with no gene match: 6. This CDR3 is built from 16 residues. Germline V gene data show CDR1 as SGHNT and CDR2 as YYREEE (reference sequence). The full variable domain, with the rest looked up from reference TRBV5-4 and TRBJ1-2, is ETGVTQSPTHLIKTRGQQVTLRCSSQSGHNTVSWYQQALGQGPQFIFQYYREEENGRGNFPPRFSGLQFPNYSSELNVNALELDDSALYLCASSLWTGQANYGYTFGSGTRLTVV.

This rearrangement joins TRBV13 to TRBJ2-7, with 7 positions matching TRBD2. CDR1 is PRHDT and CDR2 is FYEKMQ in the germline V gene (reference sequence). The CDR3 sequence is 14 residues long. The J segment lost 3 bases and the V segment lost 5 bases, leaving 7 bases of the junction unmatched. CDR3 loop: CASSPRGVHYEQYF. For the CDR3, the DNA is TGTGCCAGCAGCCCACGGGGGGTCCACTACGAGCAGTACTTC.

V and J are TRBV6-1 and TRBJ2-5; a possible D gene is TRBD2 (5 bases). CDR3 length: 15 amino acids. Germline assignment: CDR1 MNHNS and CDR2 SASEGT. Trimming took off 4 bases at V and 5 bases at J, with 17 bases between the two ends. The CDR3 protein is CASSGGAYMLETQYF. The DNA for the CDR3 is TGTGCCAGCAGTGGGGGAGCCTATATGTTGGAGACCCAGTACTTC.

V gene TRBV6-5 combines with J gene TRBJ2-3; 11 bases align to TRBD2. V lost 0 bases to trimming and J lost 3 bases; unmatched junction nucleotides: 2. Germline values: CDR1 MNHEY, CDR2 SVGAGI. This CDR3 is 16 amino acids long. The CDR3 nucleotides are TGTGCCAGCAGTTACTCGAGGACTAGCGGGACAGATACGCAGTATTTT. As protein: CASSYSRTSGTDTQYF.

This sequence joins TRBV5-6 and TRBJ2-5; the match to TRBD2 covers 7 bases. Germline loops: CDR1 SGHDT, CDR2 YYEEEE. Trimming took 4 bases from V and 1 from J; bases not matched to a gene: 7. The CDR3 runs to 15 residues. CDR3 sequence (DNA): TGTGCCAGCAGCCCACTAGCGAGTTCCCAAGAGACCCAGTACTTC. It codes for CASSPLASSQETQYF. The full variable domain, with the rest looked up from reference TRBV5-6 and TRBJ2-5, is DAGVTQSPTHLIKTRGQQVTLRCSPKSGHDTVSWYQQALGQGPQFIFQYYEEEERQRGNFPDRFSGHQFPNYSSELNVNALLLGDSALYLCASSPLASSQETQYFGPGTRLLVL.

The CDR3: CASSVQTSGRASSSYNEQFF. CDR3 bases: TGTGCCAGCAGTGTCCAGACTAGCGGGAGGGCCTCTAGCTCCTACAATGAGCAGTTCTTC. The chain combines TRBV6-1 with TRBJ2-1; 14 bases are a match to TRBD2. Germline V CDR1 and CDR2: MNHNS, SASEGT. The CDR3 consists of 20 residues. V gave up 4 bases and J gave up 0 bases; unmatched junction bases: 11.

The chain uses TRBV28 and TRBJ1-2; 8 bases agree with TRBD1. The ends lost 6 bases at V and 4 bases at J; junction bases unmatched: 1. Germline-derived CDR1 and CDR2 are MDHEN and SYDVKM. This CDR3 comprises 12 residues. The CDR3 loop is CASRTGGYGYTF. CDR3 in DNA: TGTGCCAGCAGAACAGGGGGCTATGGCTACACCTTC.

The chain joins TRBV18 to TRBJ1-6; no reliable D call. The CDR3 is 13 amino acids. Trimming took 2 bases from V and 7 from J, leaving 6 bases between them. The V gene's germline CDR1 is KGHSH and CDR2 LQKENI. In DNA, the CDR3 is TGTGCCAGCTCACCAGACGGGAATTCACCCCTCCACTTT. Protein: CASSPDGNSPLHF. The complete variable domain, with remaining parts taken from reference TRBV18 and TRBJ1-6, reads NAGVMQNPRHLVRRRGQEARLRCSPMKGHSHVYWYRQLPEEGLKFMVYLQKENIIDESGMPKERFSAEFPKEGPSILRIQQVVRGDSAAYFCASSPDGNSPLHFGNGTRLTVT.

The genes are TRBV7-3 and TRBJ2-6, with D unresolved. Germline CDR1 reads SGHTA; CDR2 reads FQGTGA. V shed 5 bases and J shed 0 bases, with 17 bases lying between them. CDR3 size: 18 residues. As DNA, the CDR3 is TGTGCCAGCAGCCCAAACCACGACGGGTTCTCTGGGGCCAACGTCCTGACTTTC. Protein sequence: CASSPNHDGFSGANVLTF.

The rearrangement uses TRBV5-4 and TRBJ2-7; 8 nucleotides align to TRBD2. Germline V lookup: CDR1 SGHNT, CDR2 YYREEE (reference sequence). The CDR3 sequence is 15 residues long. Unmatched junction bases numbered 8, after V lost 1 base and J lost 5 bases. CDR3: CASSLKLAGSHEQYF. For the CDR3, the DNA is TGTGCCAGCAGCTTGAAGCTAGCGGGTAGCCACGAGCAGTACTTC. Supplemented by reference TRBV5-4 and TRBJ2-7, the full variable domain reads ETGVTQSPTHLIKTRGQQVTLRCSSQSGHNTVSWYQQALGQGPQFIFQYYREEENGRGNFPPRFSGLQFPNYSSELNVNALELDDSALYLCASSLKLAGSHEQYFGPGTRLTVT.

This clone was counted between two and nine times. V usage is TRBV19 and J usage is TRBJ1-2, with a weak D call TRBD1 (5 bases). The CDR3 spans 14 residues. Germline V gene lookup returns CDR1 LNHDA and CDR2 SQIVND (reference sequence). Deletions cut 7 bases from V and 2 bases from J, with 14 bases between. In DNA form, the CDR3 reads TGTGCCAGTACTGGGGCGGAGGGGAACTATGGCTACACCTTC. It yields the protein CASTGAEGNYGYTF.

For the CDR3, the DNA is TGTGCCAGCAGCTCGGACGGGGGGGGCACAGATACGCAGTATTTT. Its protein product is CASSSDGGGTDTQYF. The chain links TRBV7-3 to TRBJ2-3; 8 nucleotides agree with TRBD2. Germline V lookup: CDR1 SGHTA, CDR2 FQGTGA. After removal of 4 bases from V and 1 base from J, the junction contained 4 bases not matched to a gene. The CDR3 sequence is 15 residues long. Full variable domain (outside the CDR3, taken from reference TRBV7-3 and TRBJ2-3): GAGVSQTPSNKVTEKGKYVELRCDPISGHTALYWYRQSLGQGPEFLIYFQGTGAADDSGLPNDRFFAVRPEGSVSTLKIQRTERGDSAVYLCASSSDGGGTDTQYFGPGTRLTVL.

The chain combines TRBV6-5 with TRBJ1-1; 7 positions agree with TRBD1. V shed 6 bases and J 3 bases; nucleotides not matched to a gene: 7. The CDR3 length is 14 residues. Germline CDR1 MNHEY, CDR2 SVGAGI. CDR3 residues: CASRRQGSDTEAFF. CDR3 coding DNA: TGTGCCAGCAGACGACAGGGTTCTGACACTGAAGCTTTCTTT.

V usage is TRBV19 and J usage is TRBJ2-1; D call uncertain. Germline V gives CDR1 LNHDA, CDR2 SQIVND (reference sequence). V lost 3 bases and J 6 bases, leaving 15 bases between the germline ends. There are 15 residues in the CDR3. The CDR3 DNA reads TGTGCCAGTAGTATGTGGGCCATCCAAGGCAATGAGCAGTTCTTC. It codes for CASSMWAIQGNEQFF.

This clone has a single count. V usage is TRBV10-1 and J usage is TRBJ2-1, with D perhaps TRBD2 (5 bases). CDR1 is WNHNN and CDR2 is SYGVQD in the germline V gene (reference sequence). CDR3 length: 12 amino acids. V lost 5 bases and J 5 bases, leaving 7 bases between the germline ends. The CDR3 loop is CASSPGNNEQFF. The CDR3 bases are TGCGCCAGCAGTCCCGGGAACAATGAGCAGTTCTTC.

CDR3 nucleotides: TGTGCCAGCAGTTCTCTTACCGGGGGAGGAGAGACCCAGTACTTC. This codes for CASSSLTGGGETQYF. The chain couples TRBV28 to TRBJ2-5; TRBD2 is a possible D gene (6 bases). The V gene lost 4 bases and the J gene lost 4 bases, with 16 bases spanning the gap. This CDR3 has 15 residues. Germline assignment: CDR1 MDHEN and CDR2 SYDVKM.

CDR3 nucleotides: TGTGCCAGCAGCTTAGCACCCGGACAAACTGAAGCTTTCTTT. This codes for CASSLAPGQTEAFF. V is TRBV7-2 and J is TRBJ1-1; tentatively, D is TRBD1 (5 bases). V was trimmed by 0 bases and J by 5 bases, leaving 10 bases between them. Germline V gene lookup returns CDR1 SGHTA and CDR2 FQGNSA. This CDR3 is 14 amino acids long.

The chain combines TRBV5-1 with TRBJ1-1, with 10 nucleotides matching TRBD1. There are 14 residues in the CDR3. V was pared by 2 bases and J by 4 bases, with 2 bases of the junction left unmatched. Looked up from germline, CDR1 is SGHRS and CDR2 is YFSETQ. Here the CDR3 reads CASSFRDRGTEAFF. CDR3 DNA: TGCGCCAGCAGCTTCCGGGACAGGGGCACTGAAGCTTTCTTT.

This chain joins TRBV5-1 and TRBJ2-7; maybe TRBD2 (5 bases). The germline CDR1 and CDR2 sequences are SGHRS and YFSETQ. V was clipped by 0 bases and J by 8 bases, with 21 bases between them. The CDR3 sequence is 16 residues long. The DNA of the CDR3 is TGCGCCAGCAGCTTGGGCGTGCTAGGGAGCCAAGGTCAGCAGTACTTC. It is translated as CASSLGVLGSQGQQYF.

The chain couples TRBV21-1 to TRBJ1-1. TRBV21-1 is a pseudogene segment. The CDR3 contains 20 residues. The CDR3 spells CASSKVAGPDRTSRCTEAFF. The CDR3 DNA reads TGTGCCAGCAGCAAAGTTGCGGGGCCGGACCGAACTTCGCGGTGCACTGAAGCTTTCTTT.

The J gene is TRBJ2-3, the V gene TRBV6-4, with 10 bases lining up with TRBD1. The CDR3 has 17 residues. V dropped 0 bases and J dropped 2; count of bases not matched to a gene: 5. CDR1 MRHNA and CDR2 SNTAGT come from the germline V gene. The CDR3 reads CASSDSGTGDPTDTQYF. CDR3 DNA sequence: TGTGCCAGCAGTGACTCCGGGACAGGGGACCCCACAGATACGCAGTATTTT.

This clone appeared once. The chain joins TRBV27 to TRBJ2-2, with a tentative D call TRBD2 (6 bases). CDR1 is MNHEY, CDR2 SMNVEV, per germline (reference sequence). Trimming took 6 bases from V and 7 from J, leaving 12 bases between them. The CDR3 sequence is 13 residues long. The CDR3 DNA reads TGTGCCAGCAGAAACCGGGAGAACGGGGAGCTGTTTTTT. Its protein is CASRNRENGELFF.

The chain has TRBV4-2 and TRBJ2-1; weak D call: TRBD2 (5 bases). Looked up from germline, CDR1 is LGHNA and CDR2 is YNFKEQ. V was clipped by 1 base and J by 4 bases, with 8 bases between them. The length of the CDR3 is 14 residues. CDR3 protein: CASSQVGGYNEQFF. In nucleotides, the CDR3 is TGTGCCAGCAGCCAAGTTGGCGGGTACAATGAGCAGTTCTTC.

The chain uses TRBV10-3 and TRBJ2-7; 10 positions agree with TRBD2. Per germline, CDR1 ENHRY and CDR2 SYGVKD. The trim removed 7 bases at V and 5 bases at J, leaving 11 bases unmatched. The CDR3 contains 15 residues. The CDR3 spells CAIIRRLAGEDEQYF. The CDR3 region has the DNA TGTGCCATCATACGGCGGCTAGCGGGAGAGGACGAGCAGTACTTC.

V is TRBV5-6 and J is TRBJ2-1, with no clear D. Trimming stripped 1 base from V and 13 bases from J, with 9 bases between. CDR3 length: 11 residues. Germline V CDR1 and CDR2: SGHDT, YYEEEE. The DNA for the CDR3 is TGTGCCAGCAGCTTGTCTTCGGGTCAGTTCTTC. Encoded protein: CASSLSSGQFF.

The chain employs TRBV5-6 and TRBJ2-7, with 10 bases identical to TRBD2. CDR3 length equals 16 residues. V lost 3 bases and J lost 2; bases outside the gene matches: 8. Germline lookup yields CDR1 SGHDT and CDR2 YYEEEE. The DNA for the CDR3 is TGTGCCAGCAGCTCCGAATGGACTAGCGGCCCCTACGAGCAGTACTTC. Amino acids: CASSSEWTSGPYEQYF.

V gene TRBV7-9 combines with J gene TRBJ1-2; 7 bases map to TRBD1. Trimming cost V 4 bases and J 6 bases; bases outside gene matches: 8. The CDR3 covers 14 residues. Germline V gene sequence: CDR1 SEHNR, CDR2 FQNEAQ (reference sequence). The CDR3 loop is CASSSDRVGHGYTF. The CDR3 DNA reads TGTGCCAGCAGCTCAGACAGGGTTGGCCATGGCTACACCTTC.

The gene calls are TRBV6-5 and TRBJ1-4; D is ambiguous. Trimming pared 6 bases from V and 3 bases from J, leaving 11 bases between. Germline assignment: CDR1 MNHEY and CDR2 SVGAGI. This CDR3 has 14 amino acids. The CDR3 nucleotides are TGTGCCAGCAGACGCGGGTTGGCTAATGAAAAACTGTTTTTT. The encoded protein is CASRRGLANEKLFF.